The 21 T cell receptor beta chains in this list originate from one sample, sequenced in a study of shared clonotypes between healthy human individuals. Produced via immunoSEQ multiplex PCR; TCRdb's table is partial and in-frame only. Altogether roughly 2.5 million clones are present, approximately 94% being singletons, with the ten largest covering over 0.12%. The specimen sequenced was naive CD4+ T cells sorted from blood. The subset is: CD45RA+ positively selected. The receptors here all came from a man aged 18 to 35 in good health.

V usage is TRBV5-4 and J usage is TRBJ2-1; weak D call: TRBD2 (7 bases). V gave up 7 bases and J gave up 9 bases, with 20 bases separating them. Germline V gives CDR1 SGHNT, CDR2 YYREEE (reference sequence). CDR3 length: 14 residues. CDR3 region: CASSEKGGTVEQFF. In DNA form, the CDR3 reads TGTGCCAGCTCTGAGAAGGGGGGGACGGTTGAGCAGTTCTTC.

This sequence joins TRBV7-2 and TRBJ1-2; 8 bases line up with TRBD1. Unmatched junction bases numbered 8, after V lost 4 bases and J lost 4 bases. Germline CDR1 SGHTA, CDR2 FQGNSA. This CDR3 comprises 15 residues. CDR3 residues: CASSSRTGSGYGYTF. The CDR3 nucleotides are TGTGCCAGCAGCTCACGGACAGGGTCCGGCTATGGCTACACCTTC.

The chain links TRBV6-6 to TRBJ1-1; a possible D gene is TRBD1 (5 bases). Trimming shortened V by 2 bases and J by 2 bases, and 15 bases separated the two germline ends. The germline CDR1 and CDR2 sequences are MNHNY and SVGAGI (reference sequence). This CDR3 has 16 amino acids. CDR3 amino acids: CASSYLAGTPNTEAFF. DNA for the CDR3: TGTGCCAGCAGTTACCTCGCCGGGACCCCAAACACTGAAGCTTTCTTT.

V usage is TRBV18 and J usage is TRBJ2-2; D may be TRBD1 (5 bases). Germline V gene lookup returns CDR1 KGHSH and CDR2 LQKENI. Trimming cost V 2 bases and J 6 bases, with 10 bases left between them. The CDR3 extends over 14 amino acids. CDR3 sequence (DNA): TGTGCCAGCTCACCAGGAGCAGGGCCCGGGGAGCTGTTTTTT. Amino acids: CASSPGAGPGELFF.

The chain links TRBV14 to TRBJ2-5; no clear D gene. CDR3 length: 13 amino acids. Per germline, CDR1 SGHDN and CDR2 FVKESK. V dropped 4 bases and J dropped 1 base, with 7 bases sitting between them. The CDR3 protein is CASSPRIQETQYF. Here the CDR3 DNA reads TGTGCCAGCAGCCCGCGGATCCAAGAGACCCAGTACTTC.

This chain uses TRBV5-5 with TRBJ2-7; 7 nucleotides line up with TRBD1. V dropped 6 bases and J dropped 5; count of bases not matched to a gene: 11. Germline values: CDR1 SGHKS, CDR2 YYEKEE (reference sequence). The CDR3 loop spans 14 amino acids. CDR3 nucleotides: TGTGCCAGCACCAAAACAGGGGCTACGAACGAGCAGTACTTC. Amino acid sequence: CASTKTGATNEQYF.

J is TRBJ1-6 and V is TRBV19, with 7 nucleotides matching TRBD1. V lost 5 bases to trimming and J lost 2 bases; unmatched junction nucleotides: 3. CDR1 is LNHDA and CDR2 is SQIVND in the germline V gene (reference sequence). The CDR3 totals 15 residues. CDR3 nucleotide sequence: TGTGCCAGTAGTGCAGGGGGAACCTATAATTCACCCCTCCACTTT. It yields the protein CASSAGGTYNSPLHF. Filled out from reference TRBV19 and TRBJ1-6, the complete variable domain reads DGGITQSPKYLFRKEGQNVTLSCEQNLNHDAMYWYRQDPGQGLRLIYYSQIVNDFQKGDIAEGYSVSREKKESFPLTVTSAQKNPTAFYLCASSAGGTYNSPLHFGNGTRLTVT.

The rearrangement joins TRBV19 to TRBJ1-2, with a possible D match to TRBD1 (6 bases). The CDR3 is 14 residues long. V lost 3 bases, J lost 5 bases, and 13 bases lay in between. The germline V gene has CDR1 LNHDA and CDR2 SQIVND (reference sequence). The CDR3 DNA is TGTGCCAGTAGTATCTCGGGGGGCTTGTATGGCTACACCTTC. Its protein is CASSISGGLYGYTF.

The rearrangement uses TRBV6-5 and TRBJ1-5, with unresolved D. Trimming cost V 4 bases and J 4 bases, with 14 bases left between them. CDR1 and CDR2 from the germline V gene are MNHEY and SVGAGI. The CDR3 runs to 15 residues. The CDR3 region has the DNA TGTGCCAGCAGTTCTGAGTCCCTAGGAAATCAGCCCCAGCATTTT. Protein sequence: CASSSESLGNQPQHF.

CDR3 nucleotide sequence: TGTGCCAGCAGTGTAGGGGATCGGGGGGCTTTCTTT. It codes for CASSVGDRGAFF. This chain joins TRBV2 and TRBJ1-1; maybe TRBD1 (5 bases). The CDR3 loop spans 12 amino acids. Trimming cost V 4 bases and J 11 bases, with 14 bases left between them. Germline CDR1 reads SNHLY; CDR2 reads FYNNEI.

J is TRBJ1-2 and V is TRBV10-3; 10 bases align to TRBD1. The length of the CDR3 is 14 residues. Trimming at V came to 2 bases and at J to 5 bases, leaving 2 bases not matched to a gene. Germline V gene data show CDR1 as ENHRY and CDR2 as SYGVKD. CDR3 nucleotides: TGTGCCATCAGTGAGCAGGGACAGGGGTATGGCTACACCTTC. Translation: CAISEQGQGYGYTF.

Comment on this clone: The same CDR3 arises from other DNA sequences in this sample as well. This sequence joins TRBV18 and TRBJ2-2, with D uncertain. V was pared by 2 bases and J by 3 bases, with 7 bases between. This CDR3 spans 14 amino acids. Germline V gene sequence: CDR1 KGHSH, CDR2 LQKENI. The CDR3 DNA follows: TGTGCCAGCTCACCAAGGCAGGACACCGGGGAGCTGTTTTTT. Residues: CASSPRQDTGELFF.

The J gene is TRBJ2-5, the V gene TRBV29-1, with 8 bases identical to TRBD1. V dropped 8 bases and J dropped 1; count of bases not matched to a gene: 3. CDR3 length: 12 residues. Germline V gene lookup returns CDR1 SQVTM and CDR2 ANQGSEA. CDR3 sequence reads: CSSGQGQETQYF. The CDR3 DNA reads TGCAGCTCTGGACAGGGCCAAGAGACCCAGTACTTC.

This clone was seen only once. The rearrangement uses TRBV18 and TRBJ1-4, with 7 bases lining up with TRBD1. The V segment lost 3 bases and the J segment 4 bases; nucleotides outside the gene matches: 8. The CDR3 has 16 residues. CDR1 KGHSH and CDR2 LQKENI come from the germline V gene. The CDR3 reads CASSPIPGQSNEKLFF. In DNA form, the CDR3 reads TGTGCCAGCTCACCTATACCGGGACAGAGTAATGAAAAACTGTTTTTT.

This chain uses TRBV15 with TRBJ2-2; D gene ambiguous. Germline V gene sequence: CDR1 LNHNV, CDR2 YYDKDF (reference sequence). The CDR3 totals 14 residues. V lost 0 bases and J lost 6, with 8 bases in between. This chain's CDR3 is CATSRDNTAGELFF. CDR3 bases: TGTGCCACCAGCAGAGATAACACAGCCGGGGAGCTGTTTTTT.

V and J are TRBV4-1 and TRBJ2-6, with unresolved D. Trimming left V 0 bases short and J 2 bases short, with 17 bases between. In germline, CDR1 is MGHRA, CDR2 YSYEKL. This CDR3 comprises 19 residues. DNA of the CDR3: TGCGCCAGCAGCCAAGATAACGCAGCCTCCTCCCCTGGGGCCAACGTCCTGACTTTC. Encoded protein: CASSQDNAASSPGANVLTF.

The chain joins TRBV12-5 to TRBJ2-1, with 12 bases matching TRBD2. CDR1 is LGHNT, CDR2 FRNRAP, per germline. V lost 1 base, J lost 4 bases, and 5 bases stayed unmatched. The CDR3 extends over 17 amino acids. The CDR3 DNA reads as TGTGCTAGTGGTTTGGGACTAGCGGGAGCCGTTTACAATGAGCAGTTCTTC. Its protein is CASGLGLAGAVYNEQFF.

V gene TRBV11-2 combines with J gene TRBJ2-3; 9 bases are shared with TRBD2. There are 19 residues in the CDR3. CDR1 is SGHAT, CDR2 FQNNGV, per germline. Trimming took 1 base from V and 4 from J; bases not matched to a gene: 15. The CDR3 DNA is TGTGCCAGCAGCTTAGTAGGGATGATTAGCGGGAGAAGCGCAGATACGCAGTATTTT. This encodes CASSLVGMISGRSADTQYF.

V usage is TRBV19 and J usage is TRBJ1-2, with D maybe TRBD1 (5 bases). CDR1 is LNHDA, CDR2 SQIVND, per germline (reference sequence). V was cut by 4 bases and J by 4 bases, with 10 bases left in between. The CDR3 length is 13 residues. CDR3 amino acids: CASSRGEGYGYTF. DNA of the CDR3: TGTGCCAGTAGTAGGGGGGAAGGCTATGGCTACACCTTC.

This clone was seen a single time. Other DNA sequences in this specimen translate into the identical CDR3. This chain links TRBV5-1 with TRBJ2-7; 7 bases are a match to TRBD1. The trim removed 2 bases at V and 2 bases at J, leaving 4 bases unmatched. Germline values: CDR1 SGHRS, CDR2 YFSETQ. The CDR3 has 14 residues. CDR3 amino acids: CASSFRTGTYEQYF. The CDR3, as DNA: TGCGCCAGCAGCTTTCGGACAGGCACCTACGAGCAGTACTTC.

Only one count was recorded for this clone. Other DNA sequences in the same sample also yield this CDR3. The chain employs TRBV7-2 and TRBJ1-1; D ambiguous. Trimming left V 0 bases short and J 2 bases short, with 4 bases between. The CDR3 runs to 13 residues. The germline gives CDR1 SGHTA, CDR2 FQGNSA. As DNA, the CDR3 is TGTGCCAGCAGCTTAGCGGCAAACACTGAAGCTTTCTTT. Translated: CASSLAANTEAFF. Filled out from reference TRBV7-2 and TRBJ1-1, the complete variable domain reads GAGVSQSPSNKVTEKGKDVELRCDPISGHTALYWYRQSLGQGLEFLIYFQGNSAPDKSGLPSDRFSAERTGGSVSTLTIQRTQQEDSAVYLCASSLAANTEAFFGQGTRLTVV.